One sample yielded the 24 T cell receptor beta chains listed below, sequenced in a study of post-analysis software for immune sequencing data. The TCR beta cDNA libraries carried unique molecular identifiers. TCRdb independently ran MiXCR on the PCR reads; one entry per CDR3 protein. The sample gives 350,000 to 500,000 distinct CDR3 sequences, less than 40% of which show up once; 7.5% to 8.5% is in the top ten. Their antigen targets remain unknown. General study results and limits: TRBV segments more frequent in patients than in controls numbered five and included TRBV5-6, TRBV5-1 and TRBV20-1.

Sequencing was carried out using blood. These receptors were taken from a girl aged 2 to 10 with multiple sclerosis.

The chain combines TRBV6-6 with TRBJ1-5, with a tentative D call TRBD1 (5 bases). The V end was cut by 0 bases, the J end by 6 bases, with 12 bases between. Germline CDR1 is MNHNY and CDR2 is SVGAGI (reference sequence). The CDR3 covers 15 residues. The CDR3 DNA follows: TGTGCCAGCAGTTACTCACCCGGGGGGAGTCAGCCCCAGCATTTT. This gives the protein CASSYSPGGSQPQHF.

Worth noting for this clonotype: Mismatch with germline at one junction end may stem from a read error. V and J are TRBV5-5 and TRBJ2-5; 7 nucleotides align to TRBD2. Germline V gene sequence: CDR1 SGHKS, CDR2 YYEKEE (reference sequence). This CDR3 contains 14 residues. The CDR3 nucleotides are TGTGCCAGCAGTGGGCTAGCGGTTCAAGAGACCCAGTGCTTC. It yields the protein CASSGLAVQETQCF.

This clonotype was counted between two and nine times. The chain carries TRBV11-2 and TRBJ2-6; the match to TRBD1 covers 8 bases. CDR1 and CDR2 (germline): SGHAT, FQNNGV. This CDR3 spans 18 amino acids. Trimming removed 0 bases from V and 3 bases from J; junction bases left unmatched: 7. The CDR3 bases are TGTGCCAGCAGCTTAGAATGGGGACAGGTGATTGGGGCCAACGTCCTGACTTTC. Protein: CASSLEWGQVIGANVLTF.

This clonotype was seen a handful of times. The V gene is TRBV5-5, the J gene TRBJ2-7, with 7 bases fitting TRBD1. Losses at the gene ends were 1 base for V and 1 base for J; bases not matched to a gene: 2. CDR3 length: 14 amino acids. Germline V gene lookup returns CDR1 SGHKS and CDR2 YYEKEE (reference sequence). In DNA, the CDR3 is TGTGCCAGCAGCTTGACAGGGGAGTCCTACGAGCAGTACTTC. The encoded protein is CASSLTGESYEQYF.

The chain carries TRBV12-5 and TRBJ2-1; no clear D gene. Trimming shortened V by 3 bases and J by 6 bases, and 9 bases separated the two germline ends. The germline V gene encodes CDR1 LGHNT and CDR2 FRNRAP. The CDR3 sequence is 13 residues long. The CDR3 protein is CASGFTYSNEQFF. CDR3 coding DNA: TGTGCTAGTGGTTTTACGTATAGCAATGAGCAGTTCTTC.

This clonotype has only one observation. The gene calls are TRBV24-1 and TRBJ2-1, with TRBD2 matching over 7 bases. The CDR3 runs to 16 residues. Germline assignment: CDR1 KGHDR and CDR2 SFDVKD. V lost 5 bases to trimming and J lost 2 bases; unmatched junction nucleotides: 8. The chain's CDR3 is CATSGTLAETYNEQFF. In nucleotides, the CDR3 is TGTGCCACCAGTGGGACCCTAGCGGAAACCTACAATGAGCAGTTCTTC.

The chain has TRBV5-1 and TRBJ2-1, with 7 bases that match TRBD2. Germline values: CDR1 SGHRS, CDR2 YFSETQ. V lost 4 bases, J lost 2 bases, and 9 bases stayed unmatched. The CDR3 totals 16 residues. The DNA for the CDR3 is TGCGCCAGCAGCCGCATGGGGGGGACCCCCTACAATGAGCAGTTCTTC. Translating gives CASSRMGGTPYNEQFF.

The V and J genes are TRBV29-1 and TRBJ1-2; no clear D gene. This CDR3 is built from 11 residues. CDR1 is SQVTM, CDR2 ANQGSEA, per germline. V was cut by 7 bases and J by 3 bases, with 9 bases left in between. The CDR3 loop reads CSASDHYGYTF. CDR3 DNA sequence: TGCAGCGCCTCAGATCACTATGGCTACACCTTC.

The chain combines TRBV18 with TRBJ2-5; D ambiguous. Trimming stripped 0 bases from V and 12 bases from J, with 14 bases between. The germline V gene encodes CDR1 KGHSH and CDR2 LQKENI. This CDR3 spans 13 amino acids. For the CDR3, the DNA is TGTGCCAGCTCACCACCGGGTCCTAGGGTGGAGTACTTC. It codes for CASSPPGPRVEYF.

The chain uses TRBV3-1 and TRBJ1-5, with TRBD1 as a possible D gene (6 bases). The V and J ends lost 2 bases and 6 bases respectively, with 11 bases between them. The CDR3 is 14 amino acids. Germline V gene sequence: CDR1 LGHDT, CDR2 YNNKEL (reference sequence). This CDR3 reads CASSQTGWVQPQHF. CDR3 sequence (DNA): TGTGCCAGCAGCCAAACAGGGTGGGTTCAGCCCCAGCATTTT.

This clonotype has more than one count but fewer than ten. This chain uses TRBV18 with TRBJ2-4; tentative D call: TRBD1 (5 bases). The CDR3 is 15 amino acids. Trimming cost V 0 bases and J 0 bases, with 6 bases left between them. CDR1 KGHSH and CDR2 LQKENI come from the germline V gene. CDR3 amino acids: CASSPPGLAKNIQYF. In nucleotides, the CDR3 is TGTGCCAGCTCACCACCGGGGCTAGCCAAAAACATTCAGTACTTC. The full variable domain, rest sourced from reference TRBV18 and TRBJ2-4, is NAGVMQNPRHLVRRRGQEARLRCSPMKGHSHVYWYRQLPEEGLKFMVYLQKENIIDESGMPKERFSAEFPKEGPSILRIQQVVRGDSAAYFCASSPPGLAKNIQYFGAGTRLSVL.

V is TRBV29-1 and J is TRBJ2-3; D uncertain. CDR1 is SQVTM and CDR2 is ANQGSEA in the germline V gene. The V and J ends lost 4 bases and 4 bases respectively, with 15 bases between them. This CDR3 comprises 14 residues. This CDR3 is CSVVSLSGADTQYF. The CDR3 coding sequence is TGCAGCGTTGTTAGCCTCTCAGGCGCAGATACGCAGTATTTT.

In this sample, this clonotype turned up a few times. This rearrangement joins TRBV28 to TRBJ2-7; D gene ambiguous. The germline gives CDR1 MDHEN, CDR2 SYDVKM. Between the trimmed V and J ends, which lost 6 bases and 2 bases, there was a span of 14 bases. The CDR3 extends over 14 amino acids. CDR3 residues: CASSPPPQAYEQYF. The CDR3 DNA sequence: TGTGCCAGCAGCCCTCCTCCGCAAGCCTACGAGCAGTACTTC.

The CDR3 spells CASSLISGTQETQYF. CDR3 nucleotides: TGCGCCAGCAGCTTGATTAGCGGGACCCAAGAGACCCAGTACTTC. The rearrangement uses TRBV5-1 and TRBJ2-5; TRBD2 matches at 8 bases. CDR3 size: 15 residues. Germline values: CDR1 SGHRS, CDR2 YFSETQ. V lost 1 base to trimming and J lost 1 base; unmatched junction nucleotides: 3. The whole variable domain, filled in from reference TRBV5-1 and TRBJ2-5, reads KAGVTQTPRYLIKTRGQQVTLSCSPISGHRSVSWYQQTPGQGLQFLFEYFSETQRNKGNFPGRFSGRQFSNSRSEMNVSTLELGDSALYLCASSLISGTQETQYFGPGTRLLVL.

This rearrangement joins TRBV28 to TRBJ2-1, with unresolved D. The CDR3 loop spans 11 amino acids. Germline V lookup: CDR1 MDHEN, CDR2 SYDVKM. Trimming cost V 6 bases and J 4 bases, with 4 bases left between them. DNA of the CDR3: TGTGCCAGCAGAACATACAATGAGCAGTTCTTC. It is translated as CASRTYNEQFF.

The chain carries TRBV4-2 and TRBJ1-1, with a weak D call TRBD1 (5 bases). Germline CDR1 and CDR2: LGHNA and YNFKEQ. V was cut by 1 base and J by 0 bases, with 9 bases left in between. This CDR3 has 15 amino acids. The CDR3 sequence: CASSQAGTMNTEAFF. CDR3 in DNA: TGTGCCAGCAGCCAAGCAGGGACGATGAACACTGAAGCTTTCTTT.

This clonotype was recorded a few times. The genes are TRBV28 and TRBJ1-2; D is unclear. V was shortened by 6 bases and J by 4 bases, with 12 bases between the two germline ends. This CDR3 has 13 amino acids. Germline CDR1 reads MDHEN; CDR2 reads SYDVKM. CDR3 bases: TGTGCCAGCAGACCCAACAAAGCCTATGGCTACACCTTC. Its protein product is CASRPNKAYGYTF.

The V call is TRBV28, the J call TRBJ2-7; D unclear. CDR3 length equals 13 residues. The V end was cut by 4 bases, the J end by 0 bases, with 7 bases between. Germline lookup yields CDR1 MDHEN and CDR2 SYDVKM. This CDR3 is CASSYNFSYEQYF. In nucleotides, the CDR3 is TGTGCCAGCAGTTATAACTTCTCCTACGAGCAGTACTTC.

DNA for the CDR3: TGTGCCATCAGTCGGGACTCCGAAGAGACCCAGTTCTTC. Translation: CAISRDSEETQFF. This chain joins TRBV10-3 and TRBJ2-5; D might be TRBD2 (6 bases). The J call may be faulty, since TRBJ2-1 better matches the DNA end. CDR3 length: 13 amino acids. The germline V gene has CDR1 ENHRY and CDR2 SYGVKD.

There are a few counts of this clonotype. The V and J genes are TRBV20-1 and TRBJ1-1; D remains ambiguous. From germline, CDR1 is DFQATT and CDR2 SNEGSKA (reference sequence). Trimming removed 3 bases at V and 4 bases at J, with 15 bases between. The CDR3 consists of 14 residues. The CDR3 is CSASPDTIPTEAFF. The CDR3 region has the DNA TGCAGTGCTAGCCCAGACACGATACCCACTGAAGCTTTCTTT.

The chain joins TRBV9 to TRBJ2-7; either TRBD1 or TRBD2 may fit D (6 bases each). V shed 0 bases and J shed 1 base, with 14 bases lying between them. Looked up from germline, CDR1 is SGDLS and CDR2 is YYNGEE. CDR3 length equals 16 residues. CDR3 sequence (DNA): TGTGCCAGCAGCGTAGGCGGGACACCTGCTTCCTACGAGCAGTACTTC. Its protein is CASSVGGTPASYEQYF.

This clonotype was observed a handful of times. The chain couples TRBV5-1 to TRBJ1-2, with 8 positions matching TRBD1. V was pared by 7 bases and J by 6 bases, with 14 bases of the junction left unmatched. CDR1 and CDR2 from the germline V gene are SGHRS and YFSETQ. The CDR3 contains 15 residues. As DNA, the CDR3 is TGCGCCAGCGGCGACATACAGGGGGTGAAGAATGGCTACACCTTC. Protein sequence: CASGDIQGVKNGYTF. Using reference TRBV5-1 and TRBJ1-2 for the parts outside the CDR3, the full variable domain is KAGVTQTPRYLIKTRGQQVTLSCSPISGHRSVSWYQQTPGQGLQFLFEYFSETQRNKGNFPGRFSGRQFSNSRSEMNVSTLELGDSALYLCASGDIQGVKNGYTFGSGTRLTVV.

The chain combines TRBV3-1 with TRBJ2-5; 7 bases align to TRBD2. Germline V gene sequence: CDR1 LGHDT, CDR2 YNNKEL (reference sequence). There are 16 residues in the CDR3. The ends lost 1 base at V and 3 bases at J; junction bases unmatched: 8. The CDR3 loop reads CASSQVDGGRKETQYF. The CDR3 DNA sequence: TGTGCCAGCAGCCAAGTCGACGGGGGGAGGAAAGAGACCCAGTACTTC.

This clonotype was seen a handful of times. J is TRBJ2-1 and V is TRBV20-1, with D perhaps TRBD2 (6 bases). Germline CDR1 DFQATT, CDR2 SNEGSKA (reference sequence). V shed 7 bases and J shed 3 bases, with 13 bases lying between them. This CDR3 has 13 amino acids. In DNA form, the CDR3 reads TGCAGTGGGGCGCTAGCGATCTACAATGAGCAGTTCTTC. Amino acid sequence: CSGALAIYNEQFF.